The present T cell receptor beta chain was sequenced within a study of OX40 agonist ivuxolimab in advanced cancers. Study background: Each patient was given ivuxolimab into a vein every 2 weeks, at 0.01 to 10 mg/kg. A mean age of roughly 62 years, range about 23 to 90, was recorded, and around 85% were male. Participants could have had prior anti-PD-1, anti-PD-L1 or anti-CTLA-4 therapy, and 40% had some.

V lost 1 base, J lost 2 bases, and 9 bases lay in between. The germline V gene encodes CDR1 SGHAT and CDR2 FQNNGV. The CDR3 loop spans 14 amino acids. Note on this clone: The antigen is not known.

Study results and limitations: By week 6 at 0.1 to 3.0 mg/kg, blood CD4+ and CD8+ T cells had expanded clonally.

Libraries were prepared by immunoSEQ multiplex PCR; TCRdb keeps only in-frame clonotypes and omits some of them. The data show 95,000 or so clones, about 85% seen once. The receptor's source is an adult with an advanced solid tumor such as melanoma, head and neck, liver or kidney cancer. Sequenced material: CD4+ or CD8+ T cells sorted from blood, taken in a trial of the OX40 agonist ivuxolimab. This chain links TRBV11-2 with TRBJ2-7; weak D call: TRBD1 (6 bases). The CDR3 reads CASSLGTAAYEQYF. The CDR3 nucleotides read TGTGCCAGCAGCTTAGGGACAGCAGCCTACGAGCAGTACTTC.